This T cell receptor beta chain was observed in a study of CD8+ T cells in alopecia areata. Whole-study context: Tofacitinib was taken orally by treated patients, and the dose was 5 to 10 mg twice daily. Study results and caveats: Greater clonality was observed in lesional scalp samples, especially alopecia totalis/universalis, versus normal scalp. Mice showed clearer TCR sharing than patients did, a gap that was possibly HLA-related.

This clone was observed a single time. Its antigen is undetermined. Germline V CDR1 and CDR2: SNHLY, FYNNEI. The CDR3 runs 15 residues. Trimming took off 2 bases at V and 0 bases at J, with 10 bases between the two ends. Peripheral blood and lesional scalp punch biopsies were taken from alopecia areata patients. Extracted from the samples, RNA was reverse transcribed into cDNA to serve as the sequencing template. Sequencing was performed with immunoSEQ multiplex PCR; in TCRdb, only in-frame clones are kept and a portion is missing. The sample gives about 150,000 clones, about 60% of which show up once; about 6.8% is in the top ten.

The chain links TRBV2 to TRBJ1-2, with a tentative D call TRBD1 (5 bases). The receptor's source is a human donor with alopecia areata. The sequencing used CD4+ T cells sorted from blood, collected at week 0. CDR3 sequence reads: CASSERGKSNYGYTF. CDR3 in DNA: TGTGCCAGCAGTGAAAGGGGCAAGTCTAACTATGGCTACACCTTC.